The clone carrying this T cell receptor (beta chain) was seen a few times. The antigen remains undetermined. V shed 6 bases and J shed 2 bases, with 20 bases lying between them. This CDR3 region has 16 residues. Germline V gives CDR1 MNHNY, CDR2 SVGAGI (reference sequence). The data belong to a study of cytomegalovirus exposure and HLA in healthy donors. Findings and limits, study-wide: The only immune exposure information that was available was CMV serostatus.

Use of 60 Vbeta and 13 Jbeta primers characterized the PCR. Data came from immunoSEQ multiplex PCR; TCRdb stores just in-frame clones and leaves some out. The sample has under 200,000 clones; roughly 84% are singletons. The sequencing input was PBMCs. This sequence joins TRBV6-6 and TRBJ2-7; possibly TRBD2 for D (6 bases). This sequence originates from a male donor in good health and CMV-seronegative. The CDR3 loop is CASRDPRRAEAYEQYF. In DNA, the CDR3 is TGTGCCAGCAGGGACCCGAGGAGGGCGGAGGCCTACGAGCAGTACTTC.